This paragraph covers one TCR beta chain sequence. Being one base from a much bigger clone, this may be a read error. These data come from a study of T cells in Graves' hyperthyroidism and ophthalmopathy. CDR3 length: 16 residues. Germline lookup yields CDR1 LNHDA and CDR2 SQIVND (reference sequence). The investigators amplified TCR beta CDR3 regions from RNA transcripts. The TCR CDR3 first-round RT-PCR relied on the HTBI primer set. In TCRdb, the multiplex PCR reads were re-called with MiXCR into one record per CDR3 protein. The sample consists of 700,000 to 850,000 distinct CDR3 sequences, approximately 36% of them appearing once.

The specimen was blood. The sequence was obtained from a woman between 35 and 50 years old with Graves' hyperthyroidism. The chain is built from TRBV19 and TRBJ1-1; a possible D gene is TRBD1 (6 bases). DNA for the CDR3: TGTGCCAGTAGCACCTGGCCACAGGGAACGAACACTGAAGCTCTCTTT. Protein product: CASSTWPQGTNTEALF.